This T cell receptor (beta chain) was retrieved from a study of Graves' ophthalmopathy and Graves' hyperthyroidism. As the template, RNA transcripts were used to amplify TCR beta CDR3 regions. Second-round multiplex PCR came after first-round RT-PCR with HTBI primers. Via MiXCR, TCRdb re-called the multiplex PCR reads, giving one row per CDR3 protein. The sample yields about 400,000 distinct CDR3 sequences, about 16% seen once. This clonotype was seen many times. This CDR3 region has 13 residues. Trimming shortened V by 0 bases and J by 5 bases, and 7 bases separated the two germline ends. Germline CDR1 LNHNV, CDR2 YYDKDF (reference sequence).

The TCR comes from a woman aged 18-35 years with Graves' ophthalmopathy. The material sequenced was peripheral blood. This chain joins TRBV15 and TRBJ1-1; D is unresolved. The CDR3 region has the DNA TGTGCCACCAGCAGAGATGACCGTACTGAAGCTTTCTTT. As protein: CATSRDDRTEAFF.